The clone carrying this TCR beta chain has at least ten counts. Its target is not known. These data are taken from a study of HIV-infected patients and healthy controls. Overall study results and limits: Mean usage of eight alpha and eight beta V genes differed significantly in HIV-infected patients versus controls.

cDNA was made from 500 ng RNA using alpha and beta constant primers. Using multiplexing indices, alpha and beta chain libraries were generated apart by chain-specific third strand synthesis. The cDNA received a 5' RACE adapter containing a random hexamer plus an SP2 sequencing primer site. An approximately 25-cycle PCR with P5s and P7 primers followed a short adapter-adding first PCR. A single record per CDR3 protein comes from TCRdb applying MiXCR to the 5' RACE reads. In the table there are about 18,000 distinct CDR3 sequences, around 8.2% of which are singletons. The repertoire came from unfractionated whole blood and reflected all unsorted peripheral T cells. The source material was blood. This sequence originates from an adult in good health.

The CDR3 DNA reads TGTGCCAGCAGCCCTGGGACTTTCCTTACCTACGAGCAGTACTTC. Amino acid sequence: CASSPGTFLTYEQYF. The chain combines TRBV12-3 or TRBV12-4 with TRBJ2-7; weak D call: TRBD2 (6 bases). The V end was cut by 6 bases, the J end by 2 bases, with 17 bases between. The CDR3 totals 15 residues.